One and the same sample provided the 3 T cell receptor beta chains below, sequenced in a study of blood T cell repertoires in COVID-19. Repertoires were generated with immunoSEQ multiplex PCR, while TCRdb's copy carries only in-frame clones and drops some. The sample lists around 60,000 clones; roughly 80% were seen once. Sequenced sample: peripheral blood. These receptors all stem from a man between 45 and 60 years old with COVID-19, enrolled during active disease.

The chain recombines TRBV6-5 with TRBJ1-2; 8 bases are a match to TRBD1. Per the germline V gene, CDR1 is MNHEY and CDR2 is SVGAGI. CDR3 length: 12 residues. The V gene end was trimmed by 7 bases and the J gene end by 8 bases; junction bases not matched to a gene: 6. The DNA for the CDR3 is TGTGCCAGCACTCGACAGGGGAAAGGCTACACCTTC. This gives the protein CASTRQGKGYTF.

The chain joins TRBV10-3 to TRBJ1-2, with unresolved D. Trimming took 10 bases from V and 2 from J, leaving 8 bases between them. This CDR3 spans 11 amino acids. CDR1 is ENHRY, CDR2 SYGVKD, per germline. The CDR3 reads CATEENYGYTF. In nucleotides, the CDR3 is TGTGCCACCGAGGAGAACTATGGCTACACCTTC.

The rearrangement joins TRBV24-1 to TRBJ2-2, with TRBD1 identical over 8 bases. Germline loops: CDR1 KGHDR, CDR2 SFDVKD. Trimming at V came to 10 bases and at J to 7 bases, leaving 7 bases not matched to a gene. The CDR3 extends over 13 amino acids. The CDR3 DNA follows: TGTGCCACTGGACAGGGTGTGATCGGGGAGCTGTTTTTT. It specifies CATGQGVIGELFF.